These 30 T cell receptor beta chains came from one sample sequenced in a study of cytomegalovirus exposure and HLA in healthy donors. PCR primers comprised 60 Vbeta and 13 Jbeta primers. The table came from immunoSEQ multiplex PCR; TCRdb's copy has only in-frame clones and leaves some out. The sample lists approximately 250,000 clones; approximately 81% were seen once. Specimen: PBMCs. The receptors were gathered from a girl aged 2 to 10 in good health and CMV-seronegative.

This clone has only a few counts. V gene TRBV6-1 combines with J gene TRBJ2-3; maybe TRBD2 (5 bases). The V and J ends lost 10 bases and 1 base respectively, with 15 bases between them. Germline V gene data show CDR1 as MNHNS and CDR2 as SASEGT. This CDR3 has 14 residues. The CDR3: CAISDFPGTDTQYF. CDR3 in DNA: TGTGCCATCTCGGACTTTCCTGGCACAGATACGCAGTATTTT.

The sample holds one count of this clone. This chain joins TRBV19 and TRBJ2-3, with 7 bases fitting TRBD2. Germline assignment: CDR1 LNHDA and CDR2 SQIVND (reference sequence). Trimming cost V 3 bases and J 3 bases; bases outside gene matches: 6. The CDR3 loop spans 15 amino acids. For the CDR3, the DNA is TGTGCCAGTAGTATGGGCGGGAGAAAGACAGATACGCAGTATTTT. Protein: CASSMGGRKTDTQYF.

The chain couples TRBV5-1 to TRBJ1-1, with D perhaps matching TRBD1 (5 bases). This CDR3 has 15 residues. Trimming shortened V by 4 bases and J by 4 bases, and 17 bases separated the two germline ends. CDR1 SGHRS and CDR2 YFSETQ come from the germline V gene. The CDR3, as DNA: TGCGCCAGCAGCCCGAATTCAGGGTACAGCACTGAAGCTTTCTTT. It is translated as CASSPNSGYSTEAFF. Full variable domain (missing parts from reference TRBV5-1 and TRBJ1-1): KAGVTQTPRYLIKTRGQQVTLSCSPISGHRSVSWYQQTPGQGLQFLFEYFSETQRNKGNFPGRFSGRQFSNSRSEMNVSTLELGDSALYLCASSPNSGYSTEAFFGQGTRLTVV.

The rearrangement joins TRBV15 to TRBJ2-3; D unclear. The CDR3 runs to 12 residues. Trimming removed 4 bases from V and 4 bases from J, with 6 bases in between. CDR1 and CDR2 (germline): LNHNV, YYDKDF (reference sequence). As DNA, the CDR3 is TGTGCCACCAGCACACGAGCAGATACGCAGTATTTT. This translates into CATSTRADTQYF.

The J gene is TRBJ1-1, the V gene TRBV5-8, with D possibly being TRBD1 (5 bases). The germline V and J ends were trimmed by 2 bases and 3 bases, with 11 bases remaining between them. Germline CDR1 and CDR2: SGHTS and YDEGEE. This CDR3 is built from 14 residues. CDR3 sequence reads: CASSLQAMDTEAFF. Here the CDR3 DNA reads TGTGCCAGCAGCTTACAGGCTATGGACACTGAAGCTTTCTTT. Supplemented by reference TRBV5-8 and TRBJ1-1, the full variable domain reads EAGVTQSPTHLIKTRGQQATLRCSPISGHTSVYWYQQALGLGLQFLLWYDEGEERNRGNFPPRFSGRQFPNYSSELNVNALELEDSALYLCASSLQAMDTEAFFGQGTRLTVV.

The chain recombines TRBV5-1 with TRBJ2-5, with D perhaps TRBD2 (6 bases). The V gene lost 6 bases and the J gene lost 2 bases, with 14 bases spanning the gap. Germline V gives CDR1 SGHRS, CDR2 YFSETQ. The CDR3 has 14 residues. CDR3 in amino acids: CASTRGGPQETQYF. CDR3 nucleotides: TGCGCCAGCACCCGCGGAGGGCCACAAGAGACCCAGTACTTC. Combining the CDR3 with reference TRBV5-1 and TRBJ2-5 gives the whole variable domain KAGVTQTPRYLIKTRGQQVTLSCSPISGHRSVSWYQQTPGQGLQFLFEYFSETQRNKGNFPGRFSGRQFSNSRSEMNVSTLELGDSALYLCASTRGGPQETQYFGPGTRLLVL.

The chain couples TRBV6-1 to TRBJ2-3; D is perhaps TRBD2 (6 bases). Trimming took off 6 bases at V and 4 bases at J, with 14 bases between the two ends. This CDR3 is built from 14 residues. Per germline, CDR1 MNHNS and CDR2 SASEGT. This CDR3 reads CASRPPGLSDTQYF. CDR3 DNA: TGTGCCAGCAGACCCCCGGGACTTTCAGATACGCAGTATTTT.

The chain carries TRBV5-1 and TRBJ1-2, with 7 bases identical to TRBD1. CDR1 SGHRS and CDR2 YFSETQ come from the germline V gene. This CDR3 contains 14 residues. V gave up 4 bases and J gave up 4 bases; unmatched junction bases: 7. The CDR3 loop is CASSGDSWSYGYTF. The DNA for the CDR3 is TGCGCCAGCAGCGGGGACAGTTGGTCCTATGGCTACACCTTC.

The chain is built from TRBV6-5 and TRBJ1-6; D possibly corresponds to TRBD1 (6 bases). The CDR3 contains 15 residues. The germline V gene has CDR1 MNHEY and CDR2 SVGAGI. The ends were cut back, 11 bases at V and 0 bases at J, with 14 bases in the middle. The DNA of the CDR3 is TGTGCCGGCAACGACAGGAGCTCCTATAATTCACCCCTCCACTTT. Translating gives CAGNDRSSYNSPLHF.

This chain links TRBV5-4 with TRBJ1-3; D perhaps matches TRBD1 (6 bases). CDR3 size: 15 residues. V shed 2 bases and J shed 1 base, with 10 bases lying between them. CDR1 and CDR2 from the germline V gene are SGHNT and YYREEE (reference sequence). CDR3 coding DNA: TGTGCCAGCAGCTTTGGGGGCCCTTCTGGAAACACCATATATTTT. This translates into CASSFGGPSGNTIYF.

The chain combines TRBV5-1 with TRBJ2-7; 10 bases fit TRBD2. The CDR3 covers 15 residues. The ends lost 0 bases at V and 3 bases at J; junction bases unmatched: 3. In germline, CDR1 is SGHRS, CDR2 YFSETQ. DNA for the CDR3: TGCGCCAGCAGCTTGGGGACTAGCGGTGACTACGAGCAGTACTTC. It specifies CASSLGTSGDYEQYF. Full variable domain (missing parts from reference TRBV5-1 and TRBJ2-7): KAGVTQTPRYLIKTRGQQVTLSCSPISGHRSVSWYQQTPGQGLQFLFEYFSETQRNKGNFPGRFSGRQFSNSRSEMNVSTLELGDSALYLCASSLGTSGDYEQYFGPGTRLTVT.

This chain uses TRBV19 with TRBJ1-3; no firm D call. CDR1 is LNHDA and CDR2 is SQIVND in the germline V gene (reference sequence). Trimming cost V 3 bases and J 0 bases, with 15 bases left between them. The CDR3 extends over 17 amino acids. CDR3 sequence reads: CASSIKGHGSSGNTIYF. The DNA of the CDR3 is TGTGCCAGTAGTATCAAAGGGCATGGGAGCTCTGGAAACACCATATATTTT.

V gene TRBV7-9 combines with J gene TRBJ2-1; D is perhaps TRBD2 (6 bases). CDR1 and CDR2 from the germline V gene are SEHNR and FQNEAQ (reference sequence). V was cut by 10 bases and J by 2 bases, with 12 bases left in between. The CDR3 is made up of 13 amino acids. Here the CDR3 DNA reads TGTGCCACACAGCTAGCGCCCTACAATGAGCAGTTCTTC. Protein: CATQLAPYNEQFF.

The chain couples TRBV4-1 to TRBJ2-1, with D hard to call. Germline loops: CDR1 MGHRA, CDR2 YSYEKL. V was cut by 1 base and J by 5 bases, with 15 bases left in between. The CDR3 covers 16 residues. The CDR3 DNA sequence: TGCGCCAGCAGCCAAGGATGGATCGACAAGAACAATGAGCAGTTCTTC. This sequence encodes CASSQGWIDKNNEQFF.

This clone turned up a few times. V is TRBV27 and J is TRBJ1-2; D is unresolved. V dropped 2 bases and J dropped 8 bases, with 15 bases sitting between them. This CDR3 is built from 14 residues. Germline V gene sequence: CDR1 MNHEY, CDR2 SMNVEV (reference sequence). The CDR3: CASSLRTLEGGYTF. CDR3 bases: TGTGCCAGCAGTTTAAGGACGCTCGAGGGAGGCTACACCTTC.

The CDR3 reads CASSSIWGEDNEQFF. The CDR3 region has the DNA TGTGCCAGCAGCAGCATATGGGGGGAGGACAATGAGCAGTTCTTC. This chain connects TRBV7-9 to TRBJ2-1; weak D call: TRBD2 (6 bases). This CDR3 comprises 15 residues. V lost 5 bases and J 5 bases, leaving 16 bases between the germline ends. Per the germline V gene, CDR1 is SEHNR and CDR2 is FQNEAQ (reference sequence).

The chain employs TRBV10-3 and TRBJ1-3; D remains ambiguous. V shed 5 bases and J shed 2 bases, with 19 bases lying between them. This CDR3 is 17 amino acids long. Germline CDR1 reads ENHRY; CDR2 reads SYGVKD. In DNA form, the CDR3 reads TGTGCCATCAGTCCCATCTTCGCCGAGGGAACTGGAAACACCATATATTTT. Protein product: CAISPIFAEGTGNTIYF.

The rearrangement links TRBV5-6 to TRBJ1-5; D gene uncertain. Trimming took 4 bases from V and 1 from J, leaving 9 bases between them. This CDR3 is built from 14 residues. CDR1 and CDR2 from the germline V gene are SGHDT and YYEEEE. The CDR3 region has the DNA TGTGCCAGCAGCCAGCAGAGGAGCAATCAGCCCCAGCATTTT. It yields the protein CASSQQRSNQPQHF.

This clone was detected only once. The V call is TRBV6-5, the J call TRBJ2-7; D remains unclear. V lost 2 bases and J 2 bases, leaving 13 bases between the germline ends. CDR1 and CDR2 (germline): MNHEY, SVGAGI. The CDR3 runs 15 residues. The CDR3 coding sequence is TGTGCCAGCAGTTACGCCCCACGATCAGCCTACGAGCAGTACTTC. Its protein is CASSYAPRSAYEQYF.

The rearrangement uses TRBV18 and TRBJ2-7; 8 bases agree with TRBD1. V dropped 2 bases and J dropped 0; count of bases not matched to a gene: 12. Germline lookup yields CDR1 KGHSH and CDR2 LQKENI. This CDR3 has 18 amino acids. CDR3 DNA: TGTGCCAGCTCACCAATCCCCGACAGGGGCGGAAGCTCCTACGAGCAGTACTTC. Its protein product is CASSPIPDRGGSSYEQYF.

The chain couples TRBV6-5 to TRBJ1-2; TRBD1 matches 8 bases. The CDR3 has 13 amino acids. The V segment lost 5 bases and the J segment 3 bases; nucleotides outside the gene matches: 2. CDR1 MNHEY and CDR2 SVGAGI come from the germline V gene. CDR3 residues: CASSETGDYGYTF. The CDR3 DNA reads as TGTGCCAGCAGTGAGACAGGGGACTATGGCTACACCTTC.

The chain links TRBV25-1 to TRBJ2-5; 11 bases map to TRBD2. The CDR3 spans 15 residues. V was clipped by 4 bases and J by 2 bases; unmatched bases: 3. Germline V gene data show CDR1 as MGHDK and CDR2 as SYGVNS. The CDR3 here is CASSVLAGGQETQYF. In DNA, the CDR3 is TGTGCCAGCAGTGTCCTAGCGGGGGGACAAGAGACCCAGTACTTC. Full variable domain (rest looked up from reference TRBV25-1 and TRBJ2-5): EADIYQTPRYLVIGTGKKITLECSQTMGHDKMYWYQQDPGMELHLIHYSYGVNSTEKGDLSSESTVSRIRTEHFPLTLESARPSHTSQYLCASSVLAGGQETQYFGPGTRLLVL.

The V gene is TRBV10-1, the J gene TRBJ2-3, with 8 bases lining up with TRBD2. Looked up from germline, CDR1 is WNHNN and CDR2 is SYGVQD (reference sequence). CDR3 length: 14 amino acids. The J segment lost 4 bases and the V segment lost 11 bases, leaving 11 bases of the junction unmatched. Written as DNA, the CDR3 is TGCGCCGGTCTACGGGGGGGCGGCTCAGATACGCAGTATTTT. The encoded protein is CAGLRGGGSDTQYF.

The V gene is TRBV7-8, the J gene TRBJ1-2; TRBD1 aligns across 9 bases. V gave up 2 bases and J gave up 4 bases; unmatched junction bases: 2. CDR3 length: 14 residues. From germline, CDR1 is SGHVS and CDR2 FQNEAQ. Written as DNA, the CDR3 is TGTGCCAGCAGCTTAACAGGGGGCACCTATGGCTACACCTTC. Its translation: CASSLTGGTYGYTF.

This chain connects TRBV14 to TRBJ1-1, with D possibly TRBD1 on 6 matching bases. Germline assignment: CDR1 SGHDN and CDR2 FVKESK. Trimming removed 4 bases from V and 5 bases from J, with 14 bases in between. The CDR3 consists of 14 residues. The CDR3 region has the DNA TGTGCCAGCAGCCGCACAGGGCTAGGGACTGAAGCTTTCTTT. Its translation is CASSRTGLGTEAFF.

This chain links TRBV18 with TRBJ2-2, with 11 bases aligning to TRBD2. The CDR3 sequence is 16 residues long. The V gene end was trimmed by 2 bases and the J gene end by 1 base; junction bases not matched to a gene: 0. Per the germline V gene, CDR1 is KGHSH and CDR2 is LQKENI. This CDR3 is CASSPGTSGNTGELFF. Written as DNA, the CDR3 is TGTGCCAGCTCACCAGGGACTAGCGGGAACACCGGGGAGCTGTTTTTT. The full variable domain, with the rest looked up from reference TRBV18 and TRBJ2-2, is NAGVMQNPRHLVRRRGQEARLRCSPMKGHSHVYWYRQLPEEGLKFMVYLQKENIIDESGMPKERFSAEFPKEGPSILRIQQVVRGDSAAYFCASSPGTSGNTGELFFGEGSRLTVL.

The CDR3 here is CASSPSGGQGQLAGCYEQYF. The CDR3, as DNA: TGTGCCAGCAGCCCCTCAGGGGGACAGGGACAACTAGCGGGGTGTTACGAGCAGTACTTC. This sequence joins TRBV7-3 and TRBJ2-7; perhaps TRBD2 as D (10 bases). CDR3 length: 20 amino acids. In germline, CDR1 is SGHTA, CDR2 FQGTGA. V lost 5 bases to trimming and J lost 4 bases, with 33 bases between them.

The chain joins TRBV10-3 to TRBJ2-4; maybe TRBD1 (6 bases). Between the trimmed V and J ends, which lost 8 bases and 2 bases, there was a span of 16 bases. The CDR3 is made up of 15 amino acids. CDR1 ENHRY and CDR2 SYGVKD come from the germline V gene. CDR3 coding DNA: TGTGCCATCCCAGGGGTGAAAGGGACCAAAAACATTCAGTACTTC. This encodes CAIPGVKGTKNIQYF.

The J gene is TRBJ2-3, the V gene TRBV4-2; TRBD2 agrees at 7 bases. The trim removed 2 bases at V and 6 bases at J, leaving 17 bases unmatched. Germline CDR1 LGHNA, CDR2 YNFKEQ. The CDR3 consists of 18 residues. In DNA form, the CDR3 reads TGTGCCAGCAGCCAAAATGGGGGGGGAGGGTGGCTTTTGGATACGCAGTATTTT. Encoded protein: CASSQNGGGGWLLDTQYF.

This chain uses TRBV27 with TRBJ1-2, with 9 bases that match TRBD1. Germline lookup yields CDR1 MNHEY and CDR2 SMNVEV (reference sequence). The ends lost 4 bases at V and 4 bases at J; junction bases unmatched: 10. The CDR3 sequence is 16 residues long. CDR3 residues: CASSSSPGQGFYGYTF. DNA of the CDR3: TGTGCCAGCAGTTCTTCCCCAGGACAGGGGTTCTATGGCTACACCTTC.